This is a list of T cell receptor beta chains from one sample in a study of blood T cell repertoires in COVID-19. Sequencing was performed with immunoSEQ multiplex PCR; in TCRdb, only in-frame clones are kept and a portion is missing. The sample has 99,000 or so clones, roughly 79% seen once. The sample was peripheral blood. These receptors were collected from a man older than 75 with acute or convalescent COVID-19. The CDR3 runs from the conserved cysteine through the conserved F or W. Fields, in order: clone size, V gene, J gene, D gene, CDR3 protein, CDR3 DNA. D genes are given only for firm matches. Only part of the rows carry a size: once, few, many, or a class if the clone is expanded.

>-|TRBV2|TRBJ2-2|TRBD2
CASSVGGLAGNTGELFF
TGTGCCAGCAGTGTCGGTGGACTAGCGGGAAACACCGGGGAGCTGTTTTTT
>-|TRBV7-9|TRBJ1-5|-
CASSSSNGGVGRPQHF
TGTGCCAGCAGCTCTAGCAACGGGGGGGTAGGTCGGCCCCAGCATTTT
>few|TRBV18|TRBJ1-3|TRBD1
CASSPMQGGSGNTIYF
TGTGCCAGCTCACCGATGCAGGGGGGCTCTGGAAACACCATATATTTT
>once|TRBV6-6|TRBJ2-1|-
CASSFVDEQFF
TGTGCCAGCAGTTTCGTAGATGAGCAGTTCTTC
>-|TRBV6-1|TRBJ2-7|TRBD1
CASSASLGDRVPYEQYF
TGTGCCAGCAGTGCGTCGCTAGGAGACAGGGTTCCCTACGAGCAGTACTTC
>-|TRBV5-1|TRBJ2-1|TRBD2
CASSLDPLLLAGNEQFF
TGCGCCAGCAGCTTGGATCCTCTTTTATTAGCGGGTAATGAGCAGTTCTTC
>-|TRBV10-2|TRBJ1-4|TRBD1
CASSAVTGGFGEKLFF
TGCGCCAGCAGTGCTGTGACAGGGGGCTTCGGTGAAAAACTGTTTTTT
>-|TRBV5-6|TRBJ1-1|TRBD1
CASSPRQGLRTEAFF
TGTGCCAGCAGCCCCCGACAGGGATTGAGAACTGAAGCTTTCTTT
>-|TRBV6-5|TRBJ2-1|-
CASSYQSAGSYNEQFF
TGTGCCAGCAGTTACCAATCAGCGGGCTCCTACAATGAGCAGTTCTTC
>-|TRBV18|TRBJ2-7|-
CASSPRQVPYEQYF
TGTGCCAGCTCACCACGGCAGGTCCCCTACGAGCAGTACTTC
>-|TRBV19|TRBJ1-5|TRBD1
CASSRDRGGGQPQHF
TGTGCCAGTAGCAGAGACAGGGGAGGTGGTCAGCCCCAGCATTTT
>-|TRBV7-9|TRBJ1-1|-
CASRSGGDTEAFF
TGTGCCAGCAGGAGCGGGGGAGACACTGAAGCTTTCTTT
>-|TRBV28|TRBJ1-6|-
CASSQGRVGYNSPLHF
TGTGCCAGCAGTCAGGGGCGGGTCGGCTATAATTCACCCCTCCACTTT
>-|TRBV7-2|TRBJ2-7|TRBD1
CASSQYRGINEQYF
TGTGCCAGCAGCCAATACAGGGGAATCAACGAGCAGTACTTC
>-|TRBV6-2/TRBV6-3|TRBJ2-6|-
CASSYSAGSSGANVLTF
TGTGCCAGCAGTTACTCCGCAGGAAGCTCTGGGGCCAACGTCCTGACTTTC
>few|TRBV11-2|TRBJ2-4|-
CASSLTKNIQYF
TGTGCCAGCAGCTTGACAAAAAACATTCAGTACTTC
>once|TRBV29-1|TRBJ2-5|TRBD2
CSVAGLAGVDQYF
TGCAGCGTTGCGGGACTAGCGGGAGTCGACCAGTACTTC
>-|TRBV19|TRBJ1-2|TRBD1
CATRQGVSGYTF
TGTGCCACCAGACAGGGCGTGAGTGGCTACACCTTC
>-|TRBV5-1|TRBJ1-1|TRBD1
CASLLDRGTEAFF
TGCGCCAGCTTACTGGACAGGGGCACTGAAGCTTTCTTT
>-|TRBV28|TRBJ1-2|TRBD1
CASSLYADRVNYGYTF
TGTGCCAGCAGTTTATATGCTGACAGGGTTAACTATGGCTACACCTTC
>-|TRBV7-3|TRBJ1-1|-
CASSLSDSSREAFF
TGTGCCAGCAGCTTGTCCGACAGCTCCCGTGAAGCTTTCTTT
>once|TRBV24-1|TRBJ1-1|TRBD1
CATSEAGGTEAFF
TGTGCCACCAGTGAGGCAGGGGGCACTGAAGCTTTCTTT
>-|TRBV5-1|TRBJ2-3|TRBD2
CASSASGSLTDTQYF
TGCGCCAGCAGTGCTAGCGGGAGTTTAACAGATACGCAGTATTTT
>-|TRBV28|TRBJ2-7|TRBD1
CASSGTGWAYEQYF
TGTGCCAGCAGTGGGACAGGGTGGGCCTACGAGCAGTACTTC
>-|TRBV7-2|TRBJ2-1|TRBD2
CASSPKTSGSYEQFF
TGTGCCAGCAGCCCAAAGACTAGCGGGAGTTATGAGCAGTTCTTC
>-|TRBV6-6|TRBJ2-7|-
CASSYQGETGEQYF
TGTGCCAGCAGTTACCAAGGGGAAACCGGCGAGCAGTACTTC
>few|TRBV2|TRBJ1-6|TRBD1
CASSGQGRSSPLHF
TGTGCCAGCAGCGGACAGGGAAGAAGTTCACCCCTCCACTTT
>-|TRBV5-1|TRBJ1-6|-
CASSPLTPPRGSPLHF
TGCGCCAGCAGCCCACTAACCCCACCGAGGGGGTCACCCCTCCACTTT
>-|TRBV5-1|TRBJ1-1|-
CASRPNPFGNTEAFF
TGCGCCAGCAGACCGAATCCCTTCGGGAACACTGAAGCTTTCTTT
>-|TRBV19|TRBJ2-4|TRBD2
CASSNRFRMGREGPNIQYF
TGTGCCAGTAGTAACCGCTTTAGAATGGGACGGGAGGGCCCGAACATTCAGTACTTC
>-|TRBV29-1|TRBJ1-1|TRBD1
CSVPNPGQLNTEAFF
TGCAGCGTTCCCAACCCGGGACAGTTGAACACTGAAGCTTTCTTT
>-|TRBV13|TRBJ2-1|TRBD2
CASSLASGRNEQFF
TGTGCCAGCAGCTTAGCTAGCGGAAGAAATGAGCAGTTCTTC
>-|TRBV5-1|TRBJ2-1|TRBD1
CASSLNPGGSYNEQFF
TGCGCCAGCAGCTTGAATCCAGGGGGCTCCTACAATGAGCAGTTCTTC
>-|TRBV3-1/TRBV3-2|TRBJ1-3|-
CASSQVLPGNTIYF
TGTGCCAGCAGCCAAGTCCTCCCTGGAAACACCATATATTTT
>-|TRBV7-6|TRBJ2-1|TRBD2
CASSFRPSGVDTSYNEQFF
TGTGCCAGCAGCTTTCGGCCTAGCGGGGTCGACACATCCTACAATGAGCAGTTCTTC
>-|TRBV6-6|TRBJ2-7|TRBD2
CASSSGGTSSYEQYF
TGTGCCAGCAGTTCCGGGGGGACTAGCAGCTACGAGCAGTACTTC
>-|TRBV11-2|TRBJ2-1|-
CASSLGVTVNEQFF
TGTGCCAGCAGCTTAGGGGTTACAGTGAATGAGCAGTTCTTC
>-|TRBV6-5|TRBJ2-7|TRBD1
CASRSGDRDFHEQYF
TGTGCCAGCAGATCCGGGGACAGAGACTTCCACGAGCAGTACTTC
>-|TRBV2|TRBJ2-5|TRBD1
CASSYWGQGSETQYF
TGTGCCAGCAGTTACTGGGGACAGGGGTCGGAGACCCAGTACTTC
>-|TRBV11-2|TRBJ2-7|-
CASSSGNTASGQYF
TGTGCCAGCAGCTCCGGAAACACCGCATCGGGGCAGTACTTC
>-|TRBV7-9|TRBJ1-1|-
CASSLIVEAFF
TGTGCCAGCAGCTTAATAGTTGAAGCTTTCTTT
>-|TRBV11-2|TRBJ1-2|TRBD1
CASSSGTGVYYGYTF
TGTGCCAGCAGCTCCGGGACAGGGGTCTACTATGGCTACACCTTC
>few|TRBV2|TRBJ1-3|TRBD1
CASSVRGTGSGNTIYF
TGTGCCAGCAGCGTAAGAGGGACAGGCTCTGGAAACACCATATATTTT
>once|TRBV15|TRBJ2-1|TRBD1
CATSTRQGSINEQFF
TGTGCCACCAGCACCAGACAGGGTTCAATCAATGAGCAGTTCTTC
>-|TRBV29-1|TRBJ2-1|TRBD2
CSVGVSGDSYNEQFF
TGCAGCGTTGGGGTTAGCGGGGACTCCTACAATGAGCAGTTCTTC
>-|TRBV19|TRBJ2-1|TRBD2
CASTSGGRAYNEQFF
TGTGCCAGTACCTCCGGGGGGAGGGCCTACAATGAGCAGTTCTTC
>-|TRBV2|TRBJ1-5|TRBD1
CASREQGNSNQPQHF
TGTGCCAGCAGGGAACAGGGGAATAGCAATCAGCCCCAGCATTTT
>-|TRBV19|TRBJ1-5|-
CASQTVTWEPQHF
TGTGCCAGCCAGACAGTGACGTGGGAGCCCCAGCATTTT
>-|TRBV9|TRBJ2-1|TRBD1
CASSDRQGAPNEQFF
TGTGCCAGCAGCGACCGACAGGGGGCCCCCAATGAGCAGTTCTTC
>-|TRBV7-3|TRBJ2-1|-
CASSLRGGSSYNEQFF
TGTGCCAGCAGCTTACGAGGGGGTAGCTCCTACAATGAGCAGTTCTTC
>-|TRBV11-3|TRBJ2-2|-
CASSLGLSRAGELFF
TGTGCCAGCAGCTTAGGATTGAGCAGGGCCGGGGAGCTGTTTTTT
>-|TRBV7-3|TRBJ2-1|-
CASSSVDNEQFF
TGTGCCAGCAGCTCCGTTGACAATGAGCAGTTCTTC
>-|TRBV30|TRBJ1-5|-
CAWSDGISSNQPQHF
TGTGCCTGGAGCGACGGGATTTCTAGCAATCAGCCCCAGCATTTT